What follows are 28 T cell receptor beta chains derived from one specimen sequenced in a study of blood T cell repertoires in COVID-19. Measured with immunoSEQ multiplex PCR; TCRdb has only the in-frame clones, and not every one. The sample has some 20,000 clones; roughly 90% are singletons. Sequencing used peripheral blood. The receptors stem from a human donor in a cohort sampled during active COVID-19.

This chain's CDR3 is CAWRQDRGRTGELFF. CDR3 coding DNA: TGTGCCTGGAGACAAGACAGGGGGCGGACCGGGGAGCTGTTTTTT. The chain carries TRBV30 and TRBJ2-2; 10 bases fit TRBD1. V shed 3 bases and J 5 bases; nucleotides not matched to a gene: 6. Germline lookup yields CDR1 GTSNPN and CDR2 SVGIG (reference sequence). This CDR3 region has 15 residues.

This clone showed up just once. This chain joins TRBV7-9 and TRBJ1-3, with a tentative D call TRBD1 (5 bases). Germline V gives CDR1 SEHNR, CDR2 FQNEAQ (reference sequence). This CDR3 has 14 residues. V lost 3 bases and J 2 bases, leaving 8 bases between the germline ends. This chain's CDR3 is CASSFRQPGNTIYF. CDR3 bases: TGTGCCAGCAGCTTCAGACAGCCTGGAAACACCATATATTTT.

The V and J genes are TRBV4-1 and TRBJ1-1, with D perhaps TRBD1 (6 bases). Trimming shortened V by 3 bases and J by 1 base, and 15 bases separated the two germline ends. This CDR3 region has 16 residues. The germline V gene encodes CDR1 MGHRA and CDR2 YSYEKL. The CDR3 nucleotides are TGCGCCAGCAGCCATCGGGGGGGCTCGTCGAACACTGAAGCTTTCTTT. Translated, it gives CASSHRGGSSNTEAFF.

J is TRBJ1-2 and V is TRBV4-1; unclear D gene. The CDR3 loop spans 15 amino acids. The V and J ends lost 2 bases and 0 bases respectively, with 10 bases between them. CDR1 and CDR2 (germline): MGHRA, YSYEKL. The CDR3 loop is CASSQSAVPNYGYTF. The CDR3 nucleotides are TGCGCCAGCAGCCAATCGGCGGTTCCTAACTATGGCTACACCTTC.

This chain connects TRBV6-1 to TRBJ2-7; D gene unclear. The germline CDR1 and CDR2 sequences are MNHNS and SASEGT. The CDR3 extends over 15 amino acids. Trimming removed 0 bases from V and 3 bases from J, with 12 bases in between. In DNA, the CDR3 is TGTGCCAGCAGTGAAGCTTACTACTCCTTCTACGAGCAGTACTTC. This codes for CASSEAYYSFYEQYF.

The chain employs TRBV4-1 and TRBJ2-5; 10 bases are a match to TRBD2. V lost 8 bases to trimming and J lost 2 bases; unmatched junction nucleotides: 14. The CDR3 runs 17 residues. Germline-derived CDR1 and CDR2 are MGHRA and YSYEKL. The CDR3 protein is CASRAGGRVSRQETQYF. The CDR3 bases are TGCGCCAGCCGAGCGGGGGGGCGGGTCTCGCGACAAGAGACCCAGTACTTC.

The chain employs TRBV29-1 and TRBJ1-1, with TRBD1 as a possible D gene (6 bases). V was clipped by 7 bases and J by 3 bases, with 12 bases between them. Germline loops: CDR1 SQVTM, CDR2 ANQGSEA. This CDR3 is 12 amino acids long. This CDR3 is CSGGGSDTEAFF. CDR3 bases: TGCAGCGGGGGGGGCAGTGACACTGAAGCTTTCTTT. The full variable domain, completed using reference TRBV29-1 and TRBJ1-1, is SAVISQKPSRDICQRGTSLTIQCQVDSQVTMMFWYRQQPGQSLTLIATANQGSEATYESGFVIDKFPISRPNLTFSTLTVSNMSPEDSSIYLCSGGGSDTEAFFGQGTRLTVV.

This clone was picked up one time. No conserved phenylalanine or tryptophan is present at the end of the CDR3, so a read error is the likely explanation. The DNA is left out, because the CDR3 cannot be placed on it with certainty; the CDR3 is given as TCRdb lists it. The V call is TRBV3-1 (or the pseudogene TRBV3-2), the J call TRBJ1-2. Germline CDR1 reads LGHDT; CDR2 reads YNNKEL (reference sequence). The CDR3 spans 13 amino acids, including both terminal residues. This CDR3 is CASSPPGGENLFI.

This rearrangement joins TRBV7-3 to TRBJ2-3, with TRBD1 as a possible D gene (7 bases). This CDR3 spans 16 amino acids. Trimming took off 1 base at V and 4 bases at J, with 15 bases between the two ends. Germline V gives CDR1 SGHTA, CDR2 FQGTGA. CDR3 nucleotide sequence: TGTGCCAGCAGCTTAATGGGTGGAGGGGGCTCAGATACGCAGTATTTT. Translating gives CASSLMGGGGSDTQYF. The variable domain in full, completed from reference TRBV7-3 and TRBJ2-3, reads GAGVSQTPSNKVTEKGKYVELRCDPISGHTALYWYRQSLGQGPEFLIYFQGTGAADDSGLPNDRFFAVRPEGSVSTLKIQRTERGDSAVYLCASSLMGGGGSDTQYFGPGTRLTVL.

CDR3 protein: CASSPLEGQFF. The CDR3 coding sequence is TGTGCCAGCAGCCCGCTAGAGGGGCAGTTCTTC. The V gene is TRBV7-9, the J gene TRBJ2-1; the D gene is possibly TRBD2 (5 bases). Germline lookup yields CDR1 SEHNR and CDR2 FQNEAQ (reference sequence). Trimming stripped 5 bases from V and 12 bases from J, with 11 bases between. The CDR3 spans 11 residues.

V is TRBV4-2 and J is TRBJ2-2; 11 nucleotides agree with TRBD2. CDR1 is LGHNA, CDR2 YNFKEQ, per germline. The CDR3 length is 16 residues. J gave up 3 bases and V 6 bases, and 6 bases lay outside the gene matches. The CDR3 nucleotides read TGTGCCAGCAGGCGACTAGCGGGGTCGTACACCGGGGAGCTGTTTTTT. It encodes CASRRLAGSYTGELFF.

The rearrangement links TRBV30 to TRBJ1-3; no clear D. V was pared by 3 bases and J by 0 bases, with 6 bases between. Germline V gene data show CDR1 as GTSNPN and CDR2 as SVGIG (reference sequence). CDR3 length: 13 amino acids. The CDR3 spells CAWRALSGNTIYF. The DNA for the CDR3 is TGTGCCTGGAGGGCCCTCTCTGGAAACACCATATATTTT.

The chain employs TRBV19 and TRBJ1-2, with 9 bases that match TRBD1. Losses at the gene ends were 3 bases for V and 7 bases for J; bases not matched to a gene: 6. This CDR3 comprises 14 residues. The germline CDR1 and CDR2 sequences are LNHDA and SQIVND (reference sequence). CDR3 protein: CASSITGGASGYTF. In nucleotides, the CDR3 is TGTGCCAGTAGTATCACAGGGGGCGCGAGTGGCTACACCTTC.

In this sample, this clone turned up a few times. V and J are TRBV5-4 and TRBJ2-1; D is unclear. CDR1 is SGHNT and CDR2 is YYREEE in the germline V gene (reference sequence). Between the trimmed V and J ends, which lost 4 bases and 7 bases, there was a span of 24 bases. CDR3 length equals 17 residues. This chain's CDR3 is CASSPILPGSQPNEQFF. The CDR3 DNA reads TGTGCCAGCAGCCCGATCCTACCGGGTTCCCAACCGAATGAGCAGTTCTTC. The variable domain in full, with the rest retrieved from reference TRBV5-4 and TRBJ2-1, is ETGVTQSPTHLIKTRGQQVTLRCSSQSGHNTVSWYQQALGQGPQFIFQYYREEENGRGNFPPRFSGLQFPNYSSELNVNALELDDSALYLCASSPILPGSQPNEQFFGPGTRLTVL.

V usage is TRBV11-2 and J usage is TRBJ2-5; 11 nucleotides line up with TRBD2. CDR1 is SGHAT and CDR2 is FQNNGV in the germline V gene. With 4 bases clipped from V and 2 bases from J, the junction kept 6 bases outside the gene matches. The CDR3 is 16 amino acids. CDR3 DNA sequence: TGTGCCAGCAGCTACCTAGCGGGGGGACCACAAGAGACCCAGTACTTC. Amino acids: CASSYLAGGPQETQYF.

The chain is built from TRBV15 and TRBJ2-7; the match to TRBD1 covers 7 bases. The length of the CDR3 is 17 residues. Trimming removed 1 base from V and 4 bases from J; junction bases left unmatched: 13. Per germline, CDR1 LNHNV and CDR2 YYDKDF (reference sequence). The CDR3: CATSRGVARQGFYEQYF. The CDR3, as DNA: TGTGCCACCAGCAGAGGGGTCGCGAGACAGGGATTTTACGAGCAGTACTTC.

The chain has TRBV5-4 and TRBJ2-3; 10 bases agree with TRBD2. V dropped 0 bases and J dropped 3; count of bases not matched to a gene: 1. Germline V gives CDR1 SGHNT, CDR2 YYREEE (reference sequence). There are 15 residues in the CDR3. The CDR3 reads CASSLEAGGTDTQYF. Here the CDR3 DNA reads TGTGCCAGCAGCTTGGAAGCGGGGGGGACAGATACGCAGTATTTT.

The chain couples TRBV4-1 to TRBJ1-4, with no clear D. Germline V CDR1 and CDR2: MGHRA, YSYEKL. Trimming cost V 1 base and J 5 bases, with 11 bases left between them. The length of the CDR3 is 15 residues. CDR3 nucleotides: TGCGCCAGCAGCCAAGCGAGTCTCTCCAATGAAAAACTGTTTTTT. The encoded protein is CASSQASLSNEKLFF.

The chain joins TRBV25-1 to TRBJ2-3; TRBD2 agrees at 9 bases. The germline CDR1 and CDR2 sequences are MGHDK and SYGVNS. The CDR3 extends over 18 amino acids. Trimming removed 3 bases from V and 1 base from J; junction bases left unmatched: 11. The CDR3 reads CASSDQRLAASRTDTQYF. CDR3 sequence (DNA): TGTGCCAGCAGTGATCAGAGACTAGCGGCAAGCCGCACAGATACGCAGTATTTT.

V gene TRBV12-5 combines with J gene TRBJ1-6; perhaps TRBD1 as D (6 bases). V lost 9 bases, J lost 0 bases, and 12 bases lay in between. The CDR3 consists of 15 residues. The germline CDR1 and CDR2 sequences are LGHNT and FRNRAP. CDR3 sequence reads: CASGTGPSYNSPLHF. CDR3 coding DNA: TGTGCTAGCGGAACAGGGCCCTCCTATAATTCACCCCTCCACTTT.

The chain combines TRBV2 with TRBJ1-5; D is ambiguous. V was shortened by 10 bases and J by 2 bases, with 15 bases between the two germline ends. CDR1 SNHLY and CDR2 FYNNEI come from the germline V gene. The CDR3 is 14 residues long. In DNA, the CDR3 is TGTGCCACCCGGGCCCCGGAGGGCAATCAGCCCCAGCATTTT. This codes for CATRAPEGNQPQHF.

The chain carries TRBV18 and TRBJ2-1, with a tentative D call TRBD2 (5 bases). Germline V gives CDR1 KGHSH, CDR2 LQKENI. V lost 2 bases, J lost 4 bases, and 12 bases lay in between. This CDR3 comprises 15 residues. The CDR3 reads CASSPYSERYNEQFF. For the CDR3, the DNA is TGTGCCAGCTCACCATACTCGGAGCGGTACAATGAGCAGTTCTTC.

The genes are TRBV6-2 or TRBV6-3 and TRBJ1-3; no definite D call. The CDR3 extends over 12 amino acids. Germline V CDR1 and CDR2: MNHEY, SVGEGT. The ends were cut back, 4 bases at V and 2 bases at J, with 3 bases in the middle. The CDR3 DNA follows: TGTGCCAGCAGTTCCGCTGGAAACACCATATATTTT. Amino acids: CASSSAGNTIYF.

J is TRBJ1-2 and V is TRBV5-1, with 8 bases that match TRBD1. Trimming took 5 bases from V and 5 from J; bases not matched to a gene: 11. Germline V lookup: CDR1 SGHRS, CDR2 YFSETQ. CDR3 length: 15 amino acids. The CDR3 nucleotides read TGCGCCAGCAGGGACAGGGCGCAGAGAAGGTATGGCTACACCTTC. Translating it yields CASRDRAQRRYGYTF.

V usage is TRBV6-6 and J usage is TRBJ2-5, with a tentative D call TRBD2 (5 bases). The V gene's germline CDR1 is MNHNY and CDR2 SVGAGI (reference sequence). Trimming cost V 0 bases and J 1 base, with 6 bases left between them. The CDR3 sequence is 14 residues long. CDR3 sequence (DNA): TGTGCCAGCAGTTACTCGGGGAGCCAAGAGACCCAGTACTTC. This gives the protein CASSYSGSQETQYF.

The chain uses TRBV4-1 and TRBJ1-2; no clear D. The ends were cut back, 0 bases at V and 5 bases at J, with 7 bases in the middle. This CDR3 comprises 13 residues. Germline values: CDR1 MGHRA, CDR2 YSYEKL. CDR3 sequence: CASSQEAVYGYTF. In nucleotides, the CDR3 is TGCGCCAGCAGCCAAGAGGCGGTTTATGGCTACACCTTC.

The chain joins TRBV5-5 to TRBJ1-6; 9 nucleotides agree with TRBD1. Germline V lookup: CDR1 SGHKS, CDR2 YYEKEE (reference sequence). The CDR3 extends over 15 amino acids. J lost 0 bases, V lost 7 bases, and 2 bases had no gene match. The CDR3 spells CASRDRDSYNSPLHF. The CDR3 DNA reads TGTGCCAGCCGGGACAGGGACTCCTATAATTCACCCCTCCACTTT.

The chain is built from TRBV10-2 and TRBJ1-1; the match to TRBD1 covers 8 bases. This CDR3 spans 13 amino acids. Germline CDR1 reads WSHSY; CDR2 reads SAAADI. With V trimmed by 8 bases and J by 3 bases, 5 bases remained unmatched. The chain's CDR3 is CASCRGPDTEAFF. DNA for the CDR3: TGCGCCAGCTGCAGGGGGCCGGACACTGAAGCTTTCTTT.